This record concerns one TCR beta chain sequence. The antigen is undetermined. The data stem from a study of T cell responses to AZD1222 COVID-19 vaccine. Regarding the study as a whole: Unmutated variant regions are reportedly the target of nearly half of TCRs that are spike-specific.

CDR1 and CDR2 from the germline V gene are SGHTA and FQGNSA. Trimming shortened V by 1 base and J by 4 bases, and 7 bases separated the two germline ends. This CDR3 spans 13 amino acids. Using immunoSEQ multiplex PCR, the repertoire was profiled, and TCRdb retains in-frame clones only, with some absent. This sample has 180,000 or so clones, with 85% to 95% found just once. V usage is TRBV7-2 and J usage is TRBJ1-2, with D possibly being TRBD1 (5 bases). This receptor was taken from an adult who received the AZD1222 COVID-19 vaccine. The source material was peripheral blood, sampled 28 days after the second AZD1222 dose. Here the CDR3 DNA reads TGTGCCAGCAGCTTAGAACAGGTCTATGGCTACACCTTC. Its protein is CASSLEQVYGYTF.